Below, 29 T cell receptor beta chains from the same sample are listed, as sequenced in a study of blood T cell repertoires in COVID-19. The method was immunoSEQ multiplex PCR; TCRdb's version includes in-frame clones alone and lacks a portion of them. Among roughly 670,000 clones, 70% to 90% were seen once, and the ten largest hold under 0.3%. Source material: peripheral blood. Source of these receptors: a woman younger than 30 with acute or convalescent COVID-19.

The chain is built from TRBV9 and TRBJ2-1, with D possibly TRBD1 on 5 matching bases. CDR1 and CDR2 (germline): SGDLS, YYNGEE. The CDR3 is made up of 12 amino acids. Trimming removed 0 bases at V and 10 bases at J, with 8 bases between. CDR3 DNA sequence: TGTGCCAGCAGCGTAGCCTGGGGCGAGCAGTTCTTC. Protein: CASSVAWGEQFF.

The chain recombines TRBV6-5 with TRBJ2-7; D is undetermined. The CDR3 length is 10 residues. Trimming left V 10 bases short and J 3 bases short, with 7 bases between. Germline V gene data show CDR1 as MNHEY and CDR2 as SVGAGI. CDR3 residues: CATWLYEQYF. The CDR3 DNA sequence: TGTGCCACCTGGCTCTACGAGCAGTACTTC.

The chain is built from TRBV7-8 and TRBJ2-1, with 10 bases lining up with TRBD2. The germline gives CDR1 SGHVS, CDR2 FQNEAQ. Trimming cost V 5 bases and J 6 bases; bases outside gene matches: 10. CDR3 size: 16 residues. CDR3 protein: CASSPAGAGGPNEQFF. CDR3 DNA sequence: TGTGCCAGCAGCCCCGCCGGAGCGGGGGGGCCCAATGAGCAGTTCTTC.

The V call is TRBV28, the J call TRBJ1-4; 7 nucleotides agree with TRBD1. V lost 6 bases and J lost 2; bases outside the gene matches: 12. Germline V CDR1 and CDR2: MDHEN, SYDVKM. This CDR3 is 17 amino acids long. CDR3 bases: TGTGCCAGCAGATTTTCACAGGGGTTCTCCACTAATGAAAAACTGTTTTTT. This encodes CASRFSQGFSTNEKLFF. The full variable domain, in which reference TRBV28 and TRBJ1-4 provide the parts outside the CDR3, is DVKVTQSSRYLVKRTGEKVFLECVQDMDHENMFWYRQDPGLGLRLIYFSYDVKMKEKGDIPEGYSVSREKKERFSLILESASTNQTSMYLCASRFSQGFSTNEKLFFGSGTQLSVL.

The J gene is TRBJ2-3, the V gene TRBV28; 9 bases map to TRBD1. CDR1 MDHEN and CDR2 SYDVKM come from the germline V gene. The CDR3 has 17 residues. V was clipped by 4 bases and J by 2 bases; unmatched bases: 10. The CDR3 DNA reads TGTGCCAGCAGTTCCGAGAACAGGGGGCCCCACACAGATACGCAGTATTTT. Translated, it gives CASSSENRGPHTDTQYF.

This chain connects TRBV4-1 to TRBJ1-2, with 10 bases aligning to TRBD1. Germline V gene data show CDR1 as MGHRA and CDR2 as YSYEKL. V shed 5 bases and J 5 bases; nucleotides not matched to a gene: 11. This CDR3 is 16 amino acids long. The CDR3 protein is CASSAIGQGGIYGYTF. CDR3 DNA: TGCGCCAGCAGCGCTATAGGACAGGGGGGAATATATGGCTACACCTTC.

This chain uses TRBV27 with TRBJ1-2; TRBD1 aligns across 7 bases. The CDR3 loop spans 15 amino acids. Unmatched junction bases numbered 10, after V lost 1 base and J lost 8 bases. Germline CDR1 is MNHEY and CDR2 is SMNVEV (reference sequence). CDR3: CASSLFNRGVGGYTF. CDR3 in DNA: TGTGCCAGCAGTTTATTCAACAGGGGAGTAGGAGGCTACACCTTC.

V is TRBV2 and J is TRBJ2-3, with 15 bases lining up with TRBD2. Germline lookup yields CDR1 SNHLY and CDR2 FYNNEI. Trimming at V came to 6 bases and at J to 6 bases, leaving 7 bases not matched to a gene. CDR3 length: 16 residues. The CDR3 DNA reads TGTGCCAGCAGCCTGGGACTAGCGGGGGGAAGGGATACGCAGTATTTT. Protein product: CASSLGLAGGRDTQYF.

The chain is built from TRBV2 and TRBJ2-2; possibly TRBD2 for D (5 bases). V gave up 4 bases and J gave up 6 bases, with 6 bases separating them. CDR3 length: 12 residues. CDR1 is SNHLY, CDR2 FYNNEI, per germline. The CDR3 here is CASSGGPGELFF. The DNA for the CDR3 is TGTGCCAGCAGTGGAGGGCCCGGGGAGCTGTTTTTT.

CDR3 sequence reads: CASSPPLRYTEAFF. The CDR3 region has the DNA TGTGCCAGCTCACCACCGCTCAGGTACACTGAAGCTTTCTTT. J is TRBJ1-1 and V is TRBV18; D is uncertain. The germline V gene has CDR1 KGHSH and CDR2 LQKENI. There are 14 residues in the CDR3. Trimming shortened V by 0 bases and J by 3 bases, and 8 bases separated the two germline ends.

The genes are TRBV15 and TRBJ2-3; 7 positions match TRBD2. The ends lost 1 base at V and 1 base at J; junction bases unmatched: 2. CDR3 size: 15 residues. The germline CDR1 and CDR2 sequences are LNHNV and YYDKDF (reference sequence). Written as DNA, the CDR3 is TGTGCCACCAGCAGAGTCGCGGGGGGCACAGATACGCAGTATTTT. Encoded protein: CATSRVAGGTDTQYF.

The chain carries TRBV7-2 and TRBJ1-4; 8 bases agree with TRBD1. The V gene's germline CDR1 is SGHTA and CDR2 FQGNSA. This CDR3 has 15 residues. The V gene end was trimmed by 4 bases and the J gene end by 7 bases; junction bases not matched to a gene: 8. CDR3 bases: TGTGCCAGCAGCTCACGGACAGGGTTCGGTGAAAAACTGTTTTTT. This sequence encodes CASSSRTGFGEKLFF.

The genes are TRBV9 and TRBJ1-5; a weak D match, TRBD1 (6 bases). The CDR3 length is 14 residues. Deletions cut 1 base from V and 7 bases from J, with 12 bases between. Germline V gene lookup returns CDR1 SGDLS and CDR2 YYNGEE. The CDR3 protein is CASSVSPGVQPQHF. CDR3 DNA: TGTGCCAGCAGCGTATCGCCAGGGGTACAGCCCCAGCATTTT.

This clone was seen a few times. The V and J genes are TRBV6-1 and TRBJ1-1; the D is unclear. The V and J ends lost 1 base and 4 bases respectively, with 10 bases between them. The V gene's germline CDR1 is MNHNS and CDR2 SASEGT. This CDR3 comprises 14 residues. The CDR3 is CASSEEGSSTEAFF. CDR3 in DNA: TGTGCCAGCAGTGAAGAAGGGAGCTCCACTGAAGCTTTCTTT.

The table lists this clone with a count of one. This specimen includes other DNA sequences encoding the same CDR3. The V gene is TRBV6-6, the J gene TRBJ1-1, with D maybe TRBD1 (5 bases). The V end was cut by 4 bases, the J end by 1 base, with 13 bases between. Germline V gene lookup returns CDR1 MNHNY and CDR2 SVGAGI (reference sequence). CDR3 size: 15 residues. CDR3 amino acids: CASSSPGHSNTEAFF. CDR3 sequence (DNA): TGTGCCAGCAGTTCCCCAGGACATTCGAACACTGAAGCTTTCTTT.

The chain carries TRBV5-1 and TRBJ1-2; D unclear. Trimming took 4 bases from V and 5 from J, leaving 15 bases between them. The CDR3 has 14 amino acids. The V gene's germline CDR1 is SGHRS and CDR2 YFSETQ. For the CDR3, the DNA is TGCGCCAGCAGCCCGGGGTCGCCGGTATATGGCTACACCTTC. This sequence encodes CASSPGSPVYGYTF.

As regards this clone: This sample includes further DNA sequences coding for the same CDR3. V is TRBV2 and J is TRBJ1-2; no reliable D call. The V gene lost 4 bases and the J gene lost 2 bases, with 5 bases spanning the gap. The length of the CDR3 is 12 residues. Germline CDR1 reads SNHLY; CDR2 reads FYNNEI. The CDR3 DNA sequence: TGTGCCAGCAGTGCGGGGAACTATGGCTACACCTTC. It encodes CASSAGNYGYTF.

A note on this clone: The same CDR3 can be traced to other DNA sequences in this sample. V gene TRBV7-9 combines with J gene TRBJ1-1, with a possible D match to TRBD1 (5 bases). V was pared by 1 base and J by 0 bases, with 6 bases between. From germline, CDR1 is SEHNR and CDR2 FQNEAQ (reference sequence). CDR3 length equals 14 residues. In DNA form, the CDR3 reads TGTGCCAGCAGCTTAGGGGGGGTGAACACTGAAGCTTTCTTT. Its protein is CASSLGGVNTEAFF. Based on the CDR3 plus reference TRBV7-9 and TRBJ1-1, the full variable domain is DTGVSQNPRHKITKRGQNVTFRCDPISEHNRLYWYRQTLGQGPEFLTYFQNEAQLEKSRLLSDRFSAERPKGSFSTLEIQRTEQGDSAMYLCASSLGGVNTEAFFGQGTRLTVV.

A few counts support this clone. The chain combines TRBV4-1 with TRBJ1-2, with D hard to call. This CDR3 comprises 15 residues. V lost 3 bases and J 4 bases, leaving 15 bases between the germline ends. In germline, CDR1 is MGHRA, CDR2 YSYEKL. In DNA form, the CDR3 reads TGCGCCAGCAGCCAGAGACTCGGGGAAGGCTATGGCTACACCTTC. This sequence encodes CASSQRLGEGYGYTF.

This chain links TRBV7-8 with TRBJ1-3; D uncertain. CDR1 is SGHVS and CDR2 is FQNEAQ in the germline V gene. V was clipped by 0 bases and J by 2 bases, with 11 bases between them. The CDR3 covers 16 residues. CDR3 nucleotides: TGTGCCAGCAGCTTAGCGGGGAGGGCACCTGGAAACACCATATATTTT. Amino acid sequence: CASSLAGRAPGNTIYF.

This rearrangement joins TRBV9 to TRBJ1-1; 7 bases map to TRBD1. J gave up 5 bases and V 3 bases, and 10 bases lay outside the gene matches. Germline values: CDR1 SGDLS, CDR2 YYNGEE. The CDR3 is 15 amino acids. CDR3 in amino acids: CASSADTGVVTEAFF. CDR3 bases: TGTGCCAGCAGCGCCGACACAGGGGTTGTGACTGAAGCTTTCTTT.

In DNA form, the CDR3 reads TGTGCCAGCACCACGAGTTTCGGGGAGATGAACACTGAAGCTTTCTTT. The encoded protein is CASTTSFGEMNTEAFF. The chain joins TRBV7-9 to TRBJ1-1; no definite D call. Germline V gives CDR1 SEHNR, CDR2 FQNEAQ (reference sequence). V lost 7 bases and J lost 0, with 18 bases in between. The CDR3 is made up of 16 amino acids. Combining the CDR3 with reference TRBV7-9 and TRBJ1-1 gives the whole variable domain DTGVSQNPRHKITKRGQNVTFRCDPISEHNRLYWYRQTLGQGPEFLTYFQNEAQLEKSRLLSDRFSAERPKGSFSTLEIQRTEQGDSAMYLCASTTSFGEMNTEAFFGQGTRLTVV.

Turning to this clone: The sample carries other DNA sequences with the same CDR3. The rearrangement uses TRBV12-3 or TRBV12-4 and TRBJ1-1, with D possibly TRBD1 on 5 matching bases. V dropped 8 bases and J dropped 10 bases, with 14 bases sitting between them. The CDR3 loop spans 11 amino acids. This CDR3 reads CASSLRGGAFF. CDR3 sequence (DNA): TGTGCCAGCTCCCTCCGGGGGGGAGCTTTCTTT.

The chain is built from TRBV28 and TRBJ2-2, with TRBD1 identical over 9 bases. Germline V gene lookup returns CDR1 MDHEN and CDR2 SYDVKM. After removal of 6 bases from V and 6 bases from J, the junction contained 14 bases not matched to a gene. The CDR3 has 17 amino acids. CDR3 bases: TGTGCCAGCAGCTCTCTACCCCGGGACAGGGTTTCCGGGGAGCTGTTTTTT. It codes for CASSSLPRDRVSGELFF. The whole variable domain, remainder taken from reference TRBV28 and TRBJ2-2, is DVKVTQSSRYLVKRTGEKVFLECVQDMDHENMFWYRQDPGLGLRLIYFSYDVKMKEKGDIPEGYSVSREKKERFSLILESASTNQTSMYLCASSSLPRDRVSGELFFGEGSRLTVL.

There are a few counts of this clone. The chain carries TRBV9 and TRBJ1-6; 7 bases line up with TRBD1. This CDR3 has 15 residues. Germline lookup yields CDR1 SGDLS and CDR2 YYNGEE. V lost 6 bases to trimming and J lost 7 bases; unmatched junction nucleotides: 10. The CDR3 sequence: CASIPTGQQNSPLHF. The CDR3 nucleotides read TGTGCCAGCATCCCAACGGGACAGCAGAATTCACCCCTCCACTTT.

The CDR3 DNA reads TGTGCCAGCAGCCTTACAGGGTTGAACAATGAGCAGTTCTTC. This gives the protein CASSLTGLNNEQFF. V gene TRBV7-9 combines with J gene TRBJ2-1; weak D call: TRBD1 (6 bases). This CDR3 has 14 residues. V was pared by 5 bases and J by 5 bases, with 13 bases between. CDR1 and CDR2 (germline): SEHNR, FQNEAQ (reference sequence).

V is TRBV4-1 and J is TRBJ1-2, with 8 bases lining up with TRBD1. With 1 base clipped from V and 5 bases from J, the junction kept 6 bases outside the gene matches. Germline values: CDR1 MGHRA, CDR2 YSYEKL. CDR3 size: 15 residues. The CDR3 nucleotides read TGCGCCAGCAGCCAAGTCGCAGGGGGCTATTATGGCTACACCTTC. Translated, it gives CASSQVAGGYYGYTF.

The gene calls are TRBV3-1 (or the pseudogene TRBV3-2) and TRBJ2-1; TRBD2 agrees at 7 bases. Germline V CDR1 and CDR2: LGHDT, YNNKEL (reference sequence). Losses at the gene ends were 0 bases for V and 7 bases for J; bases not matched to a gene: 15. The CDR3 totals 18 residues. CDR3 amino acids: CASSQEGLGLVSRNEQFF. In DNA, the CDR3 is TGTGCCAGCAGCCAAGAAGGACTCGGACTAGTTAGCAGGAATGAGCAGTTCTTC.

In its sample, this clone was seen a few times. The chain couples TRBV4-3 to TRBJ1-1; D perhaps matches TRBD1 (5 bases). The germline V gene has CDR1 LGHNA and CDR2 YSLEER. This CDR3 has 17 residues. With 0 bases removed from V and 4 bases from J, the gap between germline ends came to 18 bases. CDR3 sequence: CASSQDLGPGLVTEAFF. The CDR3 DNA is TGCGCCAGCAGCCAAGATTTGGGGCCAGGTTTAGTCACTGAAGCTTTCTTT.